A single sample is the source of the 29 T cell receptor beta chains below, sequenced in a study of blood T cell repertoires in COVID-19. Data came from immunoSEQ multiplex PCR; TCRdb stores just in-frame clones and leaves some out. The sample lists roughly 280,000 clones, 80% to 90% occurring once. Sequencing was done on a sample of PBMCs or T cells enriched from blood (not recorded which). The receptors here all came from a woman aged 18-35 years who had recovered from COVID-19.

The rearrangement uses TRBV25-1 and TRBJ1-1; 9 bases fit TRBD1. CDR1 is MGHDK, CDR2 SYGVNS, per germline. Trimming cost V 3 bases and J 11 bases; bases outside gene matches: 10. The CDR3 covers 14 residues. The CDR3 nucleotides read TGTGCCAGCAGTGACACGGGACAGGGATATCGCGCTTTCTTT. Its protein is CASSDTGQGYRAFF.

V gene TRBV11-2 combines with J gene TRBJ2-1; 8 bases line up with TRBD2. The CDR3 covers 18 residues. Germline V gene lookup returns CDR1 SGHAT and CDR2 FQNNGV. Trimming took 5 bases from V and 1 from J; bases not matched to a gene: 13. In DNA, the CDR3 is TGTGCCAGCAGCCCCGGGTTCGCGGGGGGTTCTTCCTACAATGAGCAGTTCTTC. Its translation is CASSPGFAGGSSYNEQFF. Full variable domain (outside the CDR3, taken from reference TRBV11-2 and TRBJ2-1): EAGVAQSPRYKIIEKRQSVAFWCNPISGHATLYWYQQILGQGPKLLIQFQNNGVVDDSQLPKDRFSAERLKGVDSTLKIQPAKLEDSAVYLCASSPGFAGGSSYNEQFFGPGTRLTVL.

The chain has TRBV29-1 and TRBJ2-3, with D perhaps matching TRBD1 (5 bases). In germline, CDR1 is SQVTM, CDR2 ANQGSEA. The length of the CDR3 is 13 residues. The ends were cut back, 5 bases at V and 2 bases at J, with 11 bases in the middle. The CDR3 DNA reads as TGCAGCGTTTCAGGGTCGAACACAGATACGCAGTATTTT. Protein sequence: CSVSGSNTDTQYF.

The rearrangement uses TRBV5-4 and TRBJ1-1, with 9 bases fitting TRBD1. The V gene end was trimmed by 5 bases and the J gene end by 8 bases; junction bases not matched to a gene: 7. The CDR3 runs to 13 residues. Per the germline V gene, CDR1 is SGHNT and CDR2 is YYREEE (reference sequence). This CDR3 is CASSWTGETEAFF. The CDR3 nucleotides read TGTGCCAGCAGTTGGACAGGGGAGACCGAAGCTTTCTTT.

The chain recombines TRBV5-1 with TRBJ1-1; a weak D match, TRBD1 (5 bases). Per germline, CDR1 SGHRS and CDR2 YFSETQ. The CDR3 covers 15 residues. Trimming cost V 5 bases and J 11 bases, with 25 bases left between them. CDR3 region: CASRQRVGQLDTAFF. As DNA, the CDR3 is TGCGCCAGCAGACAAAGGGTCGGGCAGTTGGACACTGCTTTCTTT.

The chain has TRBV7-6 and TRBJ2-2, with D possibly matching TRBD2 (5 bases). The length of the CDR3 is 17 residues. V lost 5 bases to trimming and J lost 4 bases, with 20 bases between them. CDR1 SGHVS and CDR2 FNYEAQ come from the germline V gene. DNA for the CDR3: TGTGCCAGCAGCCTCAGTATTCGAGGGCGAATCACCGGGGAGCTGTTTTTT. Protein: CASSLSIRGRITGELFF.

The chain combines TRBV11-2 with TRBJ1-1; D might be TRBD1 (6 bases). The V end was cut by 8 bases, the J end by 5 bases, with 15 bases between. The CDR3 contains 13 residues. The germline gives CDR1 SGHAT, CDR2 FQNNGV. The CDR3 bases are TGTGCCAGCTCACGGGACACAACTACTGAAGCTTTCTTT. It is translated as CASSRDTTTEAFF.

The V and J genes are TRBV5-5 and TRBJ1-2; the match to TRBD1 covers 8 bases. Germline-derived CDR1 and CDR2 are SGHKS and YYEKEE (reference sequence). V lost 4 bases to trimming and J lost 8 bases; unmatched junction nucleotides: 13. The CDR3 covers 15 residues. The CDR3 nucleotides are TGTGCCAGCAGCCCCCGGGCAGGGGGCTGGTCCGGCTACACCTTC. Translation gives CASSPRAGGWSGYTF.

The V gene is TRBV19, the J gene TRBJ1-5, with no clear D. V gave up 4 bases and J gave up 7 bases, with 11 bases separating them. This CDR3 has 13 residues. CDR1 and CDR2 from the germline V gene are LNHDA and SQIVND (reference sequence). The CDR3 DNA sequence: TGTGCCAGTAGTAGTTCCAGATACCAGCCCCAGCATTTT. It translates to CASSSSRYQPQHF.

On this clone itself: Other DNA sequences from this sample encode an identical CDR3 as well. The genes are TRBV9 and TRBJ2-7, with D possibly being TRBD2 (6 bases). Trimming cost V 0 bases and J 0 bases, with 10 bases left between them. CDR1 and CDR2 (germline): SGDLS, YYNGEE. CDR3 size: 15 residues. CDR3 nucleotide sequence: TGTGCCAGCAGCGTAGCTACCGGGAGCTCCTACGAGCAGTACTTC. Protein product: CASSVATGSSYEQYF.

This clone is a singleton in its sample. This chain's CDR3 is CASNPGLGREQYF. The CDR3 coding sequence is TGTGCCAGCAACCCGGGACTGGGGCGCGAGCAGTACTTC. The chain is built from TRBV2 and TRBJ2-7, with D tentatively TRBD2 (6 bases). V lost 7 bases, J lost 6 bases, and 16 bases lay in between. Germline CDR1 is SNHLY and CDR2 is FYNNEI. The CDR3 covers 13 residues.

The genes are TRBV5-1 and TRBJ1-3; 7 nucleotides align to TRBD1. The V gene end was trimmed by 4 bases and the J gene end by 4 bases; junction bases not matched to a gene: 8. Germline CDR1 SGHRS, CDR2 YFSETQ. The CDR3 totals 15 residues. The CDR3 DNA is TGCGCCAGCAGCATAGGGGGCGCAGAAGGAAACACCATATATTTT. It is translated as CASSIGGAEGNTIYF.

This clone is a singleton in its sample. The rearrangement links TRBV6-5 to TRBJ2-2; the match to TRBD1 covers 9 bases. This CDR3 contains 15 residues. The V gene end was trimmed by 8 bases and the J gene end by 5 bases; junction bases not matched to a gene: 9. Per the germline V gene, CDR1 is MNHEY and CDR2 is SVGAGI. The CDR3 region has the DNA TGTGCCAGCTGGGGGGACAGGGTGGTAACCGGGGAGCTGTTTTTT. Translating it yields CASWGDRVVTGELFF.

This clone has only one observation. V gene TRBV4-1 combines with J gene TRBJ2-3, with 11 bases identical to TRBD2. In germline, CDR1 is MGHRA, CDR2 YSYEKL. J lost 2 bases, V lost 3 bases, and 4 bases had no gene match. The CDR3 extends over 16 amino acids. CDR3 nucleotides: TGCGCCAGCAGCCACTCTAGCGGGGGGACCACAGATACGCAGTATTTT. Translated: CASSHSSGGTTDTQYF.

The rearrangement links TRBV4-1 to TRBJ1-1; 9 bases align to TRBD1. The CDR3 contains 13 residues. Germline CDR1 and CDR2: MGHRA and YSYEKL. With 4 bases clipped from V and 6 bases from J, the junction kept 3 bases outside the gene matches. CDR3 sequence: CASSPTGGPEAFF. CDR3 DNA: TGCGCCAGCAGCCCTACAGGGGGCCCTGAAGCTTTCTTT.

V gene TRBV3-1 (or the pseudogene TRBV3-2) combines with J gene TRBJ2-5, with 9 bases identical to TRBD2. Per germline, CDR1 LGHDT and CDR2 YNNKEL (reference sequence). The CDR3 sequence is 13 residues long. V shed 8 bases, J shed 5 bases, and the junction held 6 bases outside the gene matches. DNA for the CDR3: TGTGCCAGCGTTTCCCTAGCGGGGGAGACCCAGTACTTC. Amino acid sequence: CASVSLAGETQYF.

The chain has TRBV7-2 and TRBJ2-7; D possibly corresponds to TRBD2 (6 bases). V gave up 3 bases and J gave up 3 bases, with 15 bases separating them. CDR3 length: 15 residues. Looked up from germline, CDR1 is SGHTA and CDR2 is FQGNSA. DNA for the CDR3: TGTGCCAGCAGCTTTGCCCCCGGGAGCAACTACGAGCAGTACTTC. Encoded protein: CASSFAPGSNYEQYF.

V usage is TRBV6-5 and J usage is TRBJ1-2, with a possible D match to TRBD1 (6 bases). The germline gives CDR1 MNHEY, CDR2 SVGAGI. V was cut by 2 bases and J by 3 bases, with 10 bases left in between. The CDR3 is 14 amino acids. CDR3 coding DNA: TGTGCCAGCAGTTACGGGGGCTTAGACTATGGCTACACCTTC. Encoded protein: CASSYGGLDYGYTF.

The rearrangement links TRBV7-9 to TRBJ2-3; no clear D. V was shortened by 6 bases and J by 0 bases, with 13 bases between the two germline ends. This CDR3 has 15 residues. Germline V gene sequence: CDR1 SEHNR, CDR2 FQNEAQ (reference sequence). Written as DNA, the CDR3 is TGTGCCAGCAGTTCTACTGACACCAGCACAGATACGCAGTATTTT. It translates to CASSSTDTSTDTQYF.

The V call is TRBV2, the J call TRBJ2-1; 11 bases align to TRBD2. Germline-derived CDR1 and CDR2 are SNHLY and FYNNEI. The CDR3 loop spans 14 amino acids. V trimming: 6 bases; J trimming: 4 bases; junction bases outside the gene matches: 2. In DNA form, the CDR3 reads TGTGCCAGCAGCCTAGCGGGGGGTTACAATGAGCAGTTCTTC. Protein product: CASSLAGGYNEQFF.

V and J are TRBV4-1 and TRBJ1-2, with D possibly matching TRBD1 (6 bases). V was shortened by 3 bases and J by 6 bases, with 8 bases between the two germline ends. This CDR3 comprises 12 residues. CDR1 and CDR2 (germline): MGHRA, YSYEKL. The CDR3 region has the DNA TGCGCCAGCAGCCAGGCAGGGGATGGCTACACCTTC. The encoded protein is CASSQAGDGYTF.

The gene calls are TRBV6-1 and TRBJ2-7; D perhaps matches TRBD1 (6 bases). V dropped 2 bases and J dropped 2 bases, with 16 bases sitting between them. The CDR3 loop spans 16 amino acids. Germline-derived CDR1 and CDR2 are MNHNS and SASEGT. DNA of the CDR3: TGTGCCAGCAGTGAACCCCTGGACAGAAACCCCTACGAGCAGTACTTC. It codes for CASSEPLDRNPYEQYF.

This chain links TRBV7-9 with TRBJ2-2, with D possibly being TRBD1 (5 bases). Germline-derived CDR1 and CDR2 are SEHNR and FQNEAQ (reference sequence). The length of the CDR3 is 15 residues. Trimming took off 3 bases at V and 3 bases at J, with 11 bases between the two ends. CDR3 DNA: TGTGCCAGCAGCTTTTCGACAGAGGACACCGGGGAGCTGTTTTTT. It yields the protein CASSFSTEDTGELFF.

The chain uses TRBV18 and TRBJ1-1; 8 positions agree with TRBD1. The CDR3 spans 14 residues. The germline V gene has CDR1 KGHSH and CDR2 LQKENI. The trim removed 3 bases at V and 5 bases at J, leaving 5 bases unmatched. The CDR3 DNA reads TGTGCCAGCTCACCCGAAGACAGGGGTACTGAAGCTTTCTTT. Amino acid sequence: CASSPEDRGTEAFF.

This clone has only one observation. The rearrangement links TRBV28 to TRBJ2-1; 7 bases are shared with TRBD1. Germline-derived CDR1 and CDR2 are MDHEN and SYDVKM. The CDR3 loop spans 15 amino acids. V was clipped by 4 bases and J by 4 bases; unmatched bases: 7. In DNA, the CDR3 is TGTGCCAGCAGTTCAACAGGGGCGGTATACAATGAGCAGTTCTTC. The encoded protein is CASSSTGAVYNEQFF.

The chain joins TRBV4-1 to TRBJ1-4, with 7 bases matching TRBD1. The junction had 8 bases not matched to a gene; V was cut back by 2 bases and J by 2 bases. The CDR3 covers 17 residues. CDR1 and CDR2 (germline): MGHRA, YSYEKL. CDR3 DNA: TGCGCCAGCAGCCAATGGAATAGGGGGCTTACTAATGAAAAACTGTTTTTT. As protein: CASSQWNRGLTNEKLFF.

V is TRBV13 and J is TRBJ2-7; TRBD2 matches at 8 bases. Germline V gene data show CDR1 as PRHDT and CDR2 as FYEKMQ (reference sequence). The ends lost 5 bases at V and 5 bases at J; junction bases unmatched: 11. The length of the CDR3 is 15 residues. The CDR3 DNA is TGTGCCAGCAGCCAAGCGGGGGCTGTTTTGGACGAGCAGTACTTC. The encoded protein is CASSQAGAVLDEQYF.

This clone occurred once. The chain couples TRBV3-1 (or the pseudogene TRBV3-2) to TRBJ2-7, with 9 nucleotides matching TRBD1. This CDR3 has 16 amino acids. Trimming took 4 bases from V and 1 from J; bases not matched to a gene: 8. Germline CDR1 is LGHDT and CDR2 is YNNKEL (reference sequence). CDR3 region: CASSPPTGGRSYEQYF. The CDR3 DNA follows: TGTGCCAGCAGCCCCCCGACAGGGGGGAGATCCTACGAGCAGTACTTC.

This sequence joins TRBV5-4 and TRBJ1-4, with no clear D. There are 14 residues in the CDR3. Looked up from germline, CDR1 is SGHNT and CDR2 is YYREEE (reference sequence). V lost 3 bases to trimming and J lost 8 bases, with 14 bases between them. The CDR3 is CASSSDTNREKLFF. CDR3 sequence (DNA): TGTGCCAGCAGCTCTGACACGAATAGAGAAAAACTGTTTTTT. Drawing the rest from reference TRBV5-4 and TRBJ1-4, the complete variable domain is ETGVTQSPTHLIKTRGQQVTLRCSSQSGHNTVSWYQQALGQGPQFIFQYYREEENGRGNFPPRFSGLQFPNYSSELNVNALELDDSALYLCASSSDTNREKLFFGSGTQLSVL.